This is a list of T cell receptor beta chains from one sample in a study of patients and donors after allogeneic stem cell transplantation. Using its own MiXCR run on the RT-PCR reads, TCRdb lists one record per CDR3 protein. The sample includes approximately 160,000 distinct CDR3 sequences, 30% of them seen just once. The specimen sequenced was blood, either unsorted or a sorted T cell fraction (not recorded which). The receptors were sampled from a human donor who was either an allogeneic HSCT recipient or a stem cell or donor lymphocyte infusion donor (not recorded which). It is not recorded whose cells these are; they may come from a transplant donor. Both conserved end residues are trimmed from each CDR3. A D gene is named only where the DNA matches it firmly.

>TRBV20-1|-|TRBJ1-6
SARDEGRYNSPLH
>TRBV12-3/TRBV12-4|TRBD1|TRBJ2-5
ASTQGEETQY
>TRBV5-1|-|TRBJ2-6
ASSLELLRTSGANVLT
>TRBV4-3|-|TRBJ2-5
ASSQGRDNRVETQY
>TRBV10-3|-|TRBJ1-6
AISESGLQNSPLH
>TRBV5-1|-|TRBJ1-1
ASSLGPLGGETEAF
>TRBV20-1|-|TRBJ2-3
SQRRKQESLLTDTQY
>TRBV20-1|-|TRBJ1-3
SATQMRNTIY
>TRBV28|-|TRBJ1-2
ASSSDRYYGYT
>TRBV24-1|-|TRBJ2-3
ATSDIQGRGSTDTQY
>TRBV4-3|-|TRBJ2-2
ASSQDGGGSTTGELF
>TRBV18|TRBD2|TRBJ2-7
ASSPVTSGSDEQY
>TRBV10-2|-|TRBJ1-2
ASVAGMGGYT
>TRBV24-1|-|TRBJ2-7
ATSESGRTYEQY
>TRBV20-1|TRBD2|TRBJ2-2
SARDGRAVTGELF
>TRBV7-9|-|TRBJ1-2
ASSLALLYGYT
>TRBV4-3|TRBD2|TRBJ2-1
ASSQGTSGINEQF
>TRBV6-5|-|TRBJ2-3
ASSPGPGSTDTQY
>TRBV20-1|TRBD2|TRBJ2-1
SARDPTSGTYNEQF
>TRBV12-3/TRBV12-4|-|TRBJ2-1
ASSFVAGGQF
>TRBV6-2/TRBV6-3|-|TRBJ1-5
ASSIVGGYSNQPQH
>TRBV2|-|TRBJ1-2
ASSQRVIAGYGYT
>TRBV11-2|-|TRBJ1-1
ASSLWLVGKNTEAF
>TRBV7-3|-|TRBJ2-3
ASSLLIGDTQY
>TRBV29-1|TRBD1|TRBJ2-7
SGTDRKTSEQY
>TRBV3-1|TRBD2|TRBJ2-1
ASSPMKGGGLWRNEQF
>TRBV3-1|-|TRBJ2-6
ASSPRVSGANVLT
>TRBV28|TRBD1|TRBJ1-1
ASSLGQDTEAF
>TRBV7-8|-|TRBJ2-5
ASSLGGAFETQY
>TRBV7-2|-|TRBJ2-5
ASSDKKGGQETQY
>TRBV12-3/TRBV12-4|-|TRBJ2-2
ASRAVTVGELF
>TRBV29-1|-|TRBJ2-4
SVLLNIQY
>TRBV20-1|-|TRBJ2-2
TAGGPTGELF
>TRBV7-9|-|TRBJ2-3
ASSFHEGRDTQY
>TRBV12-3/TRBV12-4|-|TRBJ1-5
ASSLPGTANQPQH
>TRBV9|-|TRBJ2-3
ASSVSGGPDTQY
>TRBV7-2|-|TRBJ1-2
ASSLARVQVTYGYT
>TRBV24-1|TRBD1|TRBJ2-2
ATSDGTGGQTGELF